A single sample gave rise to the 11 T cell receptor beta chains below, sequenced in a study of Ad26.COV2.S vaccination and SARS-CoV-2 variants. Treatment denoted: 19 received Ad26.COV2.S at low or high dose, single or two shots; five or six received placebo; per-sample allocation not given. The study sampled participants on day 63 after the first vaccine or placebo injection. Repertoires were generated with immunoSEQ multiplex PCR, while TCRdb's copy carries only in-frame clones and drops some. Counted here are roughly 700,000 clones, about 89% occurring once; the ten biggest clones make up 1.5%. The sample consisted of peripheral blood, taken in a trial of Ad26.COV2.S vaccine versus placebo. These receptors were taken from a person between 18 and 65 years old who received the Ad26.COV2.S COVID-19 vaccine or a placebo.

The J gene is TRBJ1-5, the V gene TRBV4-1; possibly TRBD1 for D (5 bases). The CDR3 sequence is 16 residues long. Trimming stripped 1 base from V and 13 bases from J, with 23 bases between. Germline V lookup: CDR1 MGHRA, CDR2 YSYEKL. CDR3 amino acids: CASSQVVFGTRLAQHF. The DNA of the CDR3 is TGCGCCAGCAGCCAAGTTGTATTCGGGACCCGGTTAGCTCAGCATTTT.

The J gene is TRBJ1-4, the V gene TRBV2; D remains ambiguous. Germline CDR1 and CDR2: SNHLY and FYNNEI. The CDR3 covers 14 residues. Between the trimmed V and J ends, which lost 3 bases and 8 bases, there was a span of 13 bases. CDR3 residues: CASSEAGVREKLFF. DNA of the CDR3: TGTGCCAGCAGTGAGGCGGGAGTCCGGGAAAAACTGTTTTTT.

The V and J genes are TRBV19 and TRBJ1-5; D ambiguous. CDR1 and CDR2 (germline): LNHDA, SQIVND (reference sequence). Trimming pared 7 bases from V and 1 base from J, leaving 17 bases between. The CDR3 is 16 residues long. The CDR3 DNA reads TGTGCCAGTATGGGGTGGGAGGCCTGGAGCAATCAGCCCCAGCATTTT. It translates to CASMGWEAWSNQPQHF.

The chain employs TRBV5-1 and TRBJ2-5; TRBD2 agrees at 12 bases. The CDR3 has 15 residues. V gave up 4 bases and J gave up 5 bases; unmatched junction bases: 6. CDR1 and CDR2 from the germline V gene are SGHRS and YFSETQ. Written as DNA, the CDR3 is TGCGCCAGCAGCCGCCGGACTAGCGGGATTGAGACCCAGTACTTC. Translation: CASSRRTSGIETQYF.

The chain combines TRBV7-9 with TRBJ2-1, with D unclear. The CDR3 has 13 residues. Trimming stripped 1 base from V and 9 bases from J, with 10 bases between. Per germline, CDR1 SEHNR and CDR2 FQNEAQ (reference sequence). DNA of the CDR3: TGTGCCAGCAGCTTAGAGGCCCTCCTTGAGCAGTTCTTC. Translation gives CASSLEALLEQFF.

The V call is TRBV30, the J call TRBJ2-1; TRBD2 aligns across 8 bases. CDR1 and CDR2 from the germline V gene are GTSNPN and SVGIG (reference sequence). The CDR3 spans 14 residues. The V and J ends lost 4 bases and 2 bases, in that order; junction bases with no gene match: 4. CDR3 coding DNA: TGTGCCTGGAAAAGCGGGGGTACCTACAATGAGCAGTTCTTC. It yields the protein CAWKSGGTYNEQFF.

The genes are TRBV4-3 and TRBJ1-2; TRBD1 aligns across 9 bases. The CDR3 length is 17 residues. V lost 3 bases to trimming and J lost 6 bases; unmatched junction nucleotides: 14. Germline-derived CDR1 and CDR2 are LGHNA and YSLEER. CDR3 sequence: CASSQVQGANGMDGYTF. The CDR3 DNA follows: TGCGCCAGCAGCCAGGTACAGGGGGCAAACGGTATGGATGGCTACACCTTC.

The chain has TRBV5-1 and TRBJ2-6; D ambiguous. V lost 0 bases and J 0 bases, leaving 7 bases between the germline ends. The germline V gene has CDR1 SGHRS and CDR2 YFSETQ. The CDR3 covers 16 residues. The CDR3 DNA sequence: TGCGCCAGCAGCTTGGGCAGCTACTCTGGGGCCAACGTCCTGACTTTC. This translates into CASSLGSYSGANVLTF.

The V call is TRBV12-5, the J call TRBJ2-1; 9 nucleotides agree with TRBD1. This CDR3 spans 15 amino acids. Germline V gene data show CDR1 as LGHNT and CDR2 as FRNRAP. The V segment lost 5 bases and the J segment 4 bases; nucleotides outside the gene matches: 6. CDR3 region: CASGLGQGFYNEQFF. The CDR3, as DNA: TGTGCTAGTGGTCTCGGACAGGGGTTTTACAATGAGCAGTTCTTC.

The chain has TRBV3-1 (or the pseudogene TRBV3-2) and TRBJ1-6; 9 nucleotides agree with TRBD1. V lost 4 bases and J lost 10; bases outside the gene matches: 8. This CDR3 has 15 amino acids. Germline V gene sequence: CDR1 LGHDT, CDR2 YNNKEL (reference sequence). The CDR3 coding sequence is TGTGCCAGCAGCCTCGGGACAGGGAGGATGTCACCCCTCCACTTT. The encoded protein is CASSLGTGRMSPLHF.

The V call is TRBV3-1 (or the pseudogene TRBV3-2), the J call TRBJ2-1, with a tentative D call TRBD2 (5 bases). The germline gives CDR1 LGHDT, CDR2 YNNKEL (reference sequence). V lost 4 bases and J lost 0, with 10 bases in between. The CDR3 consists of 15 residues. CDR3 sequence: CASSPLAGSYNEQFF. The CDR3 region has the DNA TGTGCCAGCAGCCCCCTGGCGGGCTCCTACAATGAGCAGTTCTTC.